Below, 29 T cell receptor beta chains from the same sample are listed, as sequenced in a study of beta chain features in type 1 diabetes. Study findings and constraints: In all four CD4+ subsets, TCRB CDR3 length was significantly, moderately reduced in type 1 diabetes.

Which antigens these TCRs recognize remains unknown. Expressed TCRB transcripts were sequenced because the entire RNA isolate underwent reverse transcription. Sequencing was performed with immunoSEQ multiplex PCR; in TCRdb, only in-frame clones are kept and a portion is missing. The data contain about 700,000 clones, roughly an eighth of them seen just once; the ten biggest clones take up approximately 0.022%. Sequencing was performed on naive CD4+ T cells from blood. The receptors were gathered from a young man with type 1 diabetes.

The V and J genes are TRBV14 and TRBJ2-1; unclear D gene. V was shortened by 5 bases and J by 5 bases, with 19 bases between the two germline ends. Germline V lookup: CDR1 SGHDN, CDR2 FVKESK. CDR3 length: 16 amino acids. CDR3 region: CASSSGKALINNEQFF. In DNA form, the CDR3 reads TGTGCCAGCAGCTCGGGCAAAGCTCTTATCAACAATGAGCAGTTCTTC.

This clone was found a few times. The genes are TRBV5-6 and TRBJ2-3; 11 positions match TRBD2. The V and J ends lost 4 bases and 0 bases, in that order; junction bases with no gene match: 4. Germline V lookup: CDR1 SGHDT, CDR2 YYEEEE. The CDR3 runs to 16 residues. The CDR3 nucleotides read TGTGCCAGCAGCCCTCGACTAGCGGGGAGCACAGATACGCAGTATTTT. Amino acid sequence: CASSPRLAGSTDTQYF.

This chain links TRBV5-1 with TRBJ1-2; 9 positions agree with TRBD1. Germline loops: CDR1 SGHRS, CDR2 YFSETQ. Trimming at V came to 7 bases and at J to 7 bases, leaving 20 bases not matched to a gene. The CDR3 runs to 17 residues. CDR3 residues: CASQSHPGQGPVRGYTF. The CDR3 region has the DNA TGCGCCAGCCAATCCCACCCGGGACAGGGACCAGTCCGTGGCTACACCTTC.

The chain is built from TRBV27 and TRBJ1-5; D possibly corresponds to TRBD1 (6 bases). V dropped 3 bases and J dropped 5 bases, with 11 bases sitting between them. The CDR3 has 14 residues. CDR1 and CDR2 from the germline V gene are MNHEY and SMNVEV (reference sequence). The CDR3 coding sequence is TGTGCCAGCAGTTTGTCCAGGGGTGATCAGCCCCAGCATTTT. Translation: CASSLSRGDQPQHF.

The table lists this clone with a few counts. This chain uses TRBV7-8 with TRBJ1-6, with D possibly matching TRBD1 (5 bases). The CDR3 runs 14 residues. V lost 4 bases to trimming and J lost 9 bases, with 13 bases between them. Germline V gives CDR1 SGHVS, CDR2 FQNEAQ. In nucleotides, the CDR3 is TGTGCCAGCAGCTCAGGGTCCGATAGTTCACCCCTCCACTTT. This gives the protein CASSSGSDSSPLHF.

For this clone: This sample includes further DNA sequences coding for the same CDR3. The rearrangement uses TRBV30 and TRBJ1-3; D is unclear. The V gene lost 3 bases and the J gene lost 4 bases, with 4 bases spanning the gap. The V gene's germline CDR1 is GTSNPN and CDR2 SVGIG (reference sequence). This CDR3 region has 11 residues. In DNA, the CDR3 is TGTGCCTGGAGCCTGGGAAACACCATATATTTT. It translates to CAWSLGNTIYF. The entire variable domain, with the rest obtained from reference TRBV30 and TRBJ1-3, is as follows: SQTIHQWPATLVQPVGSPLSLECTVEGTSNPNLYWYRQAAGRGLQLLFYSVGIGQISSEVPQNLSASRPQDRQFILSSKKLLLSDSGFYLCAWSLGNTIYFGEGSWLTVV.

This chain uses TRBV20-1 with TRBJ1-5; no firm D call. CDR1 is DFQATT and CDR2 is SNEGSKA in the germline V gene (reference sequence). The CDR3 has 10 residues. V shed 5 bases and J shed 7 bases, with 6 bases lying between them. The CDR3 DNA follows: TGCAGTGCTCGACCCCAGCCCCAGCATTTT. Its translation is CSARPQPQHF.

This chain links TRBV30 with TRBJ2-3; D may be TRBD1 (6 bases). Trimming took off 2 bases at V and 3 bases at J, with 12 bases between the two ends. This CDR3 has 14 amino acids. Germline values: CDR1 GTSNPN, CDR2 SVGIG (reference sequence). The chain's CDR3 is CAWSKQGKTDTQYF. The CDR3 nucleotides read TGTGCCTGGAGTAAACAGGGCAAAACAGATACGCAGTATTTT.

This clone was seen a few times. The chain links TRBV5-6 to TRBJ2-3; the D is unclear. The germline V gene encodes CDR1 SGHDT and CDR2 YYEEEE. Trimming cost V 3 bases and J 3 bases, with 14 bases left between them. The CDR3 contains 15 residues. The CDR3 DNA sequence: TGTGCCAGCAGCTCCTCCCGATTGGTGACAGATACGCAGTATTTT. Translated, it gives CASSSSRLVTDTQYF.

CDR3 coding DNA: TGTGCCTGGAGCACCGGGACAGGGGATCAGCCCCAGCATTTT. This encodes CAWSTGTGDQPQHF. The chain couples TRBV30 to TRBJ1-5; 10 bases fit TRBD1. CDR1 GTSNPN and CDR2 SVGIG come from the germline V gene (reference sequence). V was pared by 3 bases and J by 5 bases, with 4 bases of the junction left unmatched. This CDR3 has 14 residues. Looking up the rest from reference TRBV30 and TRBJ1-5 gives the full variable domain: SQTIHQWPATLVQPVGSPLSLECTVEGTSNPNLYWYRQAAGRGLQLLFYSVGIGQISSEVPQNLSASRPQDRQFILSSKKLLLSDSGFYLCAWSTGTGDQPQHFGDGTRLSIL.

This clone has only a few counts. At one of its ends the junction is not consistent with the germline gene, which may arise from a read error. The CDR3 DNA reads as TGTGCCAGCAGTCTCAGGGACACACCGCACTTT. Protein sequence: CASSLRDTPHF. This rearrangement joins TRBV2 to TRBJ1-5; a possible D gene is TRBD1 (6 bases). The CDR3 consists of 11 residues. CDR1 SNHLY and CDR2 FYNNEI come from the germline V gene.

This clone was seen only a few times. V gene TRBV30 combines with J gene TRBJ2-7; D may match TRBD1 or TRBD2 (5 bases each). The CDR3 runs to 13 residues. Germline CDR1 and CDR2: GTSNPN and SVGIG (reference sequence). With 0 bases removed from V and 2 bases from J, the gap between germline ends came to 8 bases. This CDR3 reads CAWSVLGAYEQYF. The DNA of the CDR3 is TGTGCCTGGAGTGTACTAGGGGCCTACGAGCAGTACTTC.

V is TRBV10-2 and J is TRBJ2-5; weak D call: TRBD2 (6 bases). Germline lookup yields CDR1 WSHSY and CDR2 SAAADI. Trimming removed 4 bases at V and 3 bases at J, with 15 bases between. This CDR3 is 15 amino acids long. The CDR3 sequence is CASSVYRDFEETQYF. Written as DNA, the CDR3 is TGCGCCAGCAGTGTGTACCGGGACTTCGAAGAGACCCAGTACTTC.

This CDR3 is CASSEKGGSTLDTQYF. CDR3 sequence (DNA): TGTGCCAGCAGTGAAAAAGGGGGCAGCACTTTAGATACGCAGTATTTT. The V gene is TRBV6-1, the J gene TRBJ2-3, with TRBD1 matching 7 bases. V dropped 2 bases and J dropped 5; count of bases not matched to a gene: 10. CDR3 length: 16 amino acids. The germline V gene encodes CDR1 MNHNS and CDR2 SASEGT.

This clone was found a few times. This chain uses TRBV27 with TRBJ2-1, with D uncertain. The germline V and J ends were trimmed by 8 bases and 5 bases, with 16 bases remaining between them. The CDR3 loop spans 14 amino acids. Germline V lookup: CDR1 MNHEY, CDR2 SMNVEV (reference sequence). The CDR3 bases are TGTGCCAGCGCCTGGGGTGGTGGTGACAATGAGCAGTTCTTC. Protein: CASAWGGGDNEQFF.

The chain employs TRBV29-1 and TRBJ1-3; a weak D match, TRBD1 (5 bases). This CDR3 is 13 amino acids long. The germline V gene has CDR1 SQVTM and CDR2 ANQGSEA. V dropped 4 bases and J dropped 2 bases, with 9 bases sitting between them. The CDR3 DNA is TGCAGCGTTGCAGGGCAGGCTGGAAACACCATATATTTT. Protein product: CSVAGQAGNTIYF.

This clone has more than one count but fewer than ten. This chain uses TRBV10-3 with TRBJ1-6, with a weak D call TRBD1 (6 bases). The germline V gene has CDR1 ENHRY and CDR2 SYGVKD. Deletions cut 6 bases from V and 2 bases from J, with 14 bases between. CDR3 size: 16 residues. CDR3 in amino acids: CAIRGGTATYNSPLHF. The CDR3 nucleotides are TGTGCCATCAGAGGGGGGACGGCAACCTATAATTCACCCCTCCACTTT.

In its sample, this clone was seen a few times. CDR3 nucleotide sequence: TGTGCCAGCAGCCGTCTTAGCGGGGGGCATAATGAGCAGTTCTTC. It encodes CASSRLSGGHNEQFF. This sequence joins TRBV7-2 and TRBJ2-1; 10 nucleotides match TRBD2. CDR3 length: 15 amino acids. Germline lookup yields CDR1 SGHTA and CDR2 FQGNSA. The V segment lost 5 bases and the J segment 7 bases; nucleotides outside the gene matches: 8.

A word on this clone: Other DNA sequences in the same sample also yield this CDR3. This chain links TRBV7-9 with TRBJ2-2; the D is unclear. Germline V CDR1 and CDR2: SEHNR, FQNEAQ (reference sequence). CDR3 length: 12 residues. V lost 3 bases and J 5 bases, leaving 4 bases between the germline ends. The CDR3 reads CASSLETGELFF. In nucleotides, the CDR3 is TGTGCCAGCAGCTTGGAGACCGGGGAGCTGTTTTTT.

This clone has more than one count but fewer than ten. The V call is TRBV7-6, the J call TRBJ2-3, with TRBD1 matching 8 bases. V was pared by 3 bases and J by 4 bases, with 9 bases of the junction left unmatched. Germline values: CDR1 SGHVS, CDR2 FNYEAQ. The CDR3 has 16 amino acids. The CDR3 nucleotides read TGTGCCAGCAGCTTCTCACAGGGGGATTGGCCAGATACGCAGTATTTT. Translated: CASSFSQGDWPDTQYF.

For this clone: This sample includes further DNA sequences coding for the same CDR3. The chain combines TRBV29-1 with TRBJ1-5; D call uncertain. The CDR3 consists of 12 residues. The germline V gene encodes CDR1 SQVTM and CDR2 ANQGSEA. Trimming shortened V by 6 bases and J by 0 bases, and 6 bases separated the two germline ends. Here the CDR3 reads CSVRDSNQPQHF. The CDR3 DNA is TGCAGCGTGAGGGATAGCAATCAGCCCCAGCATTTT.

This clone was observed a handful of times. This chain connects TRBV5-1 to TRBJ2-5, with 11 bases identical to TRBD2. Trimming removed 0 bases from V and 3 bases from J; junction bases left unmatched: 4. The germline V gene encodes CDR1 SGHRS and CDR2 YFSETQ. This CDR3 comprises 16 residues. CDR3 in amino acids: CASSLAKTSGEETQYF. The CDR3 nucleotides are TGCGCCAGCAGCTTGGCCAAGACTAGCGGGGAAGAGACCCAGTACTTC. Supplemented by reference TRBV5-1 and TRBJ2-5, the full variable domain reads KAGVTQTPRYLIKTRGQQVTLSCSPISGHRSVSWYQQTPGQGLQFLFEYFSETQRNKGNFPGRFSGRQFSNSRSEMNVSTLELGDSALYLCASSLAKTSGEETQYFGPGTRLLVL.

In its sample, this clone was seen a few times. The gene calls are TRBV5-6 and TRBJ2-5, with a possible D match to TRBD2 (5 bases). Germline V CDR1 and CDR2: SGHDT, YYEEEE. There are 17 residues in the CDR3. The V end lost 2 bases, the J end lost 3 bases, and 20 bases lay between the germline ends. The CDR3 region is CASSLPGTFYREETQYF. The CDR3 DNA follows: TGTGCCAGCAGCTTACCGGGAACTTTCTATCGGGAAGAGACCCAGTACTTC.

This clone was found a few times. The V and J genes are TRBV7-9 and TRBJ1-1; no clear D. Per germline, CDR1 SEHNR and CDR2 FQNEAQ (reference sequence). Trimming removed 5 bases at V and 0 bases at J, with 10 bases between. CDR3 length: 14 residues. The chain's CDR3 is CASSRDQVNTEAFF. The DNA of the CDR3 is TGTGCCAGCAGCCGGGATCAGGTGAACACTGAAGCTTTCTTT.

In DNA form, the CDR3 reads TGTGCCAGCAGCCCGGGCCCCTACGAGCAGTACTTC. Protein sequence: CASSPGPYEQYF. V and J are TRBV6-5 and TRBJ2-7; D unclear. V was shortened by 6 bases and J by 2 bases, with 8 bases between the two germline ends. The germline V gene has CDR1 MNHEY and CDR2 SVGAGI. The CDR3 consists of 12 residues.

The DNA of the CDR3 is TGTGCCAGCAGCGCCCGCGGGAATTCACCCCTCCACTTT. Translation gives CASSARGNSPLHF. The rearrangement joins TRBV7-2 to TRBJ1-6; D is unclear. The ends were cut back, 5 bases at V and 7 bases at J, with 9 bases in the middle. The CDR3 extends over 13 amino acids. From germline, CDR1 is SGHTA and CDR2 FQGNSA. Filled out from reference TRBV7-2 and TRBJ1-6, the complete variable domain reads GAGVSQSPSNKVTEKGKDVELRCDPISGHTALYWYRQSLGQGLEFLIYFQGNSAPDKSGLPSDRFSAERTGGSVSTLTIQRTQQEDSAVYLCASSARGNSPLHFGNGTRLTVT.

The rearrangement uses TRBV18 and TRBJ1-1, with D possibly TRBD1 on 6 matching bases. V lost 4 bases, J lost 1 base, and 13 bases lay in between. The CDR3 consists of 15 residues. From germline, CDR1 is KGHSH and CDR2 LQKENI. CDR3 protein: CASSQTQGANTEAFF. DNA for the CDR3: TGTGCCAGCTCACAGACACAGGGAGCGAACACTGAAGCTTTCTTT.

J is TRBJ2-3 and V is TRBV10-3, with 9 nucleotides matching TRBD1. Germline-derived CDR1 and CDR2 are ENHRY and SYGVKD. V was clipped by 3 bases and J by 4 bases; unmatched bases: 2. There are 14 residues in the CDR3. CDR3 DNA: TGTGCCATCAGTGAAGGGACAGGGTCAGATACGCAGTATTTT. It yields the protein CAISEGTGSDTQYF.

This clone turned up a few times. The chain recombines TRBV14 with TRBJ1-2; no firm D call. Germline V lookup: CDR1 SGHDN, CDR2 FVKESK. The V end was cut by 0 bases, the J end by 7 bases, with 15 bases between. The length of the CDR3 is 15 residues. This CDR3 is CASSQDSPLRGGYTF. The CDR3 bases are TGTGCCAGCAGCCAAGACTCGCCGCTAAGAGGTGGCTACACCTTC.